These 11 T cell receptor beta chains were sequenced from one sample in a study of T cells in Graves' hyperthyroidism and ophthalmopathy. RNA transcripts served as the template for amplifying TCR beta CDR3 regions. A first-round RT-PCR of the TCR CDR3 used the HTBI primer set. TCRdb independently ran MiXCR on the multiplex PCR reads; one entry per CDR3 protein. The sample records about 55,000 distinct CDR3 sequences, about 57% being singletons. Sequencing was carried out using blood. All receptors come from a woman aged 60-75 years with Graves' ophthalmopathy.

The genes are TRBV20-1 and TRBJ2-3, with 12 bases identical to TRBD2. V gave up 6 bases and J gave up 5 bases; unmatched junction bases: 6. Per the germline V gene, CDR1 is DFQATT and CDR2 is SNEGSKA (reference sequence). The CDR3 loop spans 14 amino acids. The DNA of the CDR3 is TGCAGTGCGCCACTAGCGGGGGGAGTAGATACGCAGTATTTT. This gives the protein CSAPLAGGVDTQYF.

This chain connects TRBV27 to TRBJ1-1, with 7 bases matching TRBD1. This CDR3 is built from 14 residues. In germline, CDR1 is MNHEY, CDR2 SMNVEV (reference sequence). After removal of 4 bases from V and 5 bases from J, the junction contained 7 bases not matched to a gene. The CDR3 region is CASSSGDSQTEAFF. CDR3 coding DNA: TGTGCCAGCAGTTCGGGGGACAGCCAGACTGAAGCTTTCTTT.

This clonotype is labeled medium-sized. The V call is TRBV10-3, the J call TRBJ1-1; TRBD1 might be the D (6 bases). Germline V gives CDR1 ENHRY, CDR2 SYGVKD. The CDR3 totals 13 residues. The V and J ends lost 10 bases and 0 bases respectively, with 12 bases between them. The CDR3 bases are TGTGCCACCGAGGACAGTTTGAACACTGAAGCTTTCTTT. Translated, it gives CATEDSLNTEAFF.

This clonotype was seen once. The junction departs from the called germline gene at one end, perhaps through a read error. The gene calls are TRBV12-3 or TRBV12-4 and TRBJ2-7, with a possible D match to TRBD2 (5 bases). The CDR3 totals 14 residues. The CDR3 protein is CASSLAAVSGEQYF. CDR3 DNA sequence: TGTGCCAGCAGTCTAGCAGCGGTCTCGGGCGAGCAGTACTTC.

In this sample, this clonotype turned up many times. J is TRBJ2-2 and V is TRBV10-3, with D unclear. The V end was cut by 7 bases, the J end by 3 bases, with 9 bases between. Germline values: CDR1 ENHRY, CDR2 SYGVKD. The CDR3 consists of 13 residues. DNA for the CDR3: TGTGCCATCAATGCCAACCACACCGGGGAGCTGTTTTTT. Protein sequence: CAINANHTGELFF.

A word on this clonotype: Possible read error: a much larger clone is one base away. The genes are TRBV4-1 and TRBJ1-4; 11 bases map to TRBD1. CDR1 and CDR2 (germline): MGHRA, YSYEKL. V trimming: 4 bases; J trimming: 8 bases; junction bases outside the gene matches: 12. The CDR3 sequence is 17 residues long. The CDR3 DNA reads as TGCGCCAGCAGCCCCGAGCCGGGACAGGGGGTAGGGGAAAAACTGTTTTTT. It encodes CASSPEPGQGVGEKLFF.

This chain connects TRBV15 to TRBJ2-7, with 13 bases lining up with TRBD2. V lost 1 base and J lost 6; bases outside the gene matches: 24. From germline, CDR1 is LNHNV and CDR2 YYDKDF (reference sequence). The CDR3 spans 22 residues. CDR3 coding DNA: TGTGCCACCAGCAGAGGCCTCCCCACCAGAACTAGACTAGCGGGAGGAGCTGTCGAGCAGTACTTC. Its protein is CATSRGLPTRTRLAGGAVEQYF.

This clonotype was found once. The rearrangement uses TRBV10-3 and TRBJ2-2; 11 bases fit TRBD2. The CDR3 is 19 residues long. V lost 7 bases, J lost 1 base, and 14 bases stayed unmatched. The germline CDR1 and CDR2 sequences are ENHRY and SYGVKD. The CDR3 coding sequence is TGTGCCATCACTACGAGCGGCTCTAGCGGGAGGCGGAACACCGGGGAGCTGTTTTTT. Its protein product is CAITTSGSSGRRNTGELFF.

V is TRBV7-9 and J is TRBJ1-5, with 7 positions matching TRBD1. The CDR3 spans 12 residues. From germline, CDR1 is SEHNR and CDR2 FQNEAQ (reference sequence). The J segment lost 9 bases and the V segment lost 4 bases, leaving 3 bases of the junction unmatched. The CDR3 reads CASSSQGRPQHF. The CDR3 DNA reads TGTGCCAGCAGCTCACAGGGGCGGCCCCAGCATTTT. Supplemented by reference TRBV7-9 and TRBJ1-5, the full variable domain reads DTGVSQNPRHKITKRGQNVTFRCDPISEHNRLYWYRQTLGQGPEFLTYFQNEAQLEKSRLLSDRFSAERPKGSFSTLEIQRTEQGDSAMYLCASSSQGRPQHFGDGTRLSIL.

Points on this clonotype: Germline is not matched at one junction end, which may reflect a read error. The genes are TRBV4-2 and TRBJ1-1; 10 bases match TRBD1. This CDR3 has 16 residues. Germline CDR1 LGHNA, CDR2 YNFKEQ. The CDR3 loop reads CAGSQPTGGGNIEAFF. CDR3 DNA: TGTGCCGGCAGCCAACCGACAGGGGGCGGAAACATTGAAGCTTTCTTT.

Notes on this clonotype: This may come from a read error, since a much larger clone is one base off. This sequence joins TRBV3-1 and TRBJ2-7, with TRBD1 identical over 8 bases. J lost 7 bases, V lost 2 bases, and 13 bases had no gene match. The CDR3 sequence is 16 residues long. Germline values: CDR1 LGHDT, CDR2 YNNKEL (reference sequence). CDR3 in amino acids: CASSQTGTGRVGEQYF. In DNA form, the CDR3 reads TGTGCCAGCAGCCAAACCGGGACAGGCCGGGTGGGTGAGCAGTACTTC.